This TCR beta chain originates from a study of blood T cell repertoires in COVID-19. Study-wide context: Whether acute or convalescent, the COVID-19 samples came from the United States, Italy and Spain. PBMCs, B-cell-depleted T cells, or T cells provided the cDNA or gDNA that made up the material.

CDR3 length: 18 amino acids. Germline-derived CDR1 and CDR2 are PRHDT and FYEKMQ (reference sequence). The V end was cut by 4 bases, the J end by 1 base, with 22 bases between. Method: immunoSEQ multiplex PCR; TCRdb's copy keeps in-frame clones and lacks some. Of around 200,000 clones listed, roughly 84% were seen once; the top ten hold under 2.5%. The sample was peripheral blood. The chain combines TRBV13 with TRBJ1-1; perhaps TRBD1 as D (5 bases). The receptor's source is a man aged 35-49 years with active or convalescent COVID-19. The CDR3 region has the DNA TGTGCCAGCAGCTCCCGTCTAGGGGATCCGACAGAGAACACTGAAGCTTTCTTT. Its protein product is CASSSRLGDPTENTEAFF.